Below, 28 T cell receptor beta chains from the same sample are listed, as sequenced in a study of blood T cell repertoires in COVID-19. Some clones are missing from TCRdb's copy, which holds only in-frame ones; the method was immunoSEQ multiplex PCR. Among approximately 220,000 clones listed, roughly 86% were seen once. The material sequenced was PBMCs or T cells enriched from blood (not recorded which). Receptors originate from a woman aged 30 to 39 with acute COVID-19.

This rearrangement joins TRBV7-8 to TRBJ2-7; TRBD2 matches 8 bases. J lost 2 bases, V lost 3 bases, and 15 bases had no gene match. The germline V gene has CDR1 SGHVS and CDR2 FQNEAQ. The CDR3 has 18 amino acids. CDR3 amino acids: CASSFSFNGGETPYEQYF. CDR3 bases: TGTGCCAGCAGCTTTTCATTTAACGGGGGGGAAACCCCCTACGAGCAGTACTTC.

V gene TRBV5-1 combines with J gene TRBJ2-7; perhaps TRBD2 as D (6 bases). This CDR3 is built from 14 residues. The V end lost 1 base, the J end lost 2 bases, and 10 bases lay between the germline ends. From germline, CDR1 is SGHRS and CDR2 YFSETQ. The CDR3 is CASSLRRGTYEQYF. The CDR3, as DNA: TGCGCCAGCAGCTTGCGGCGGGGAACCTACGAGCAGTACTTC.

The chain combines TRBV7-2 with TRBJ2-1, with TRBD2 identical over 10 bases. V was clipped by 3 bases and J by 4 bases; unmatched bases: 3. Germline assignment: CDR1 SGHTA and CDR2 FQGNSA. CDR3 length equals 15 residues. CDR3 sequence (DNA): TGTGCCAGCAGCTTTAGCGGGGGGCAGTACAATGAGCAGTTCTTC. Amino acid sequence: CASSFSGGQYNEQFF.

The chain uses TRBV9 and TRBJ2-3, with no clear D. Trimming cost V 4 bases and J 5 bases, with 17 bases left between them. Per germline, CDR1 SGDLS and CDR2 YYNGEE. The CDR3 extends over 15 amino acids. CDR3 loop: CASSSYGRAGDTQYF. The CDR3 DNA sequence: TGTGCCAGCAGCTCCTATGGGCGCGCAGGAGATACGCAGTATTTT.

V gene TRBV28 combines with J gene TRBJ2-5; the D gene is possibly TRBD2 (7 bases). CDR1 and CDR2 from the germline V gene are MDHEN and SYDVKM. The V gene lost 8 bases and the J gene lost 5 bases, with 15 bases spanning the gap. CDR3 size: 13 residues. CDR3 sequence reads: CASGSGGRETQYF. DNA of the CDR3: TGTGCCAGCGGGTCGGGGGGCAGGGAGACCCAGTACTTC.

This chain links TRBV6-1 with TRBJ1-2, with D perhaps TRBD1 (5 bases). Germline V gene sequence: CDR1 MNHNS, CDR2 SASEGT. The V gene lost 2 bases and the J gene lost 9 bases, with 28 bases spanning the gap. The CDR3 contains 18 residues. The chain's CDR3 is CASSETYGHRPLGLSYTF. In DNA form, the CDR3 reads TGTGCCAGCAGTGAAACCTACGGACACCGACCCTTGGGGTTGAGCTACACCTTC.

The J gene is TRBJ2-3, the V gene TRBV7-2; TRBD1 aligns across 7 bases. J lost 2 bases, V lost 3 bases, and 5 bases had no gene match. The V gene's germline CDR1 is SGHTA and CDR2 FQGNSA. The CDR3 is 15 amino acids. CDR3 DNA sequence: TGTGCCAGCAGCTTCCGGGACAGACACACAGATACGCAGTATTTT. Its translation is CASSFRDRHTDTQYF.

Regarding this clone: Within the sample, other DNA sequences also encode this same CDR3. The chain recombines TRBV20-1 with TRBJ2-5, with 7 nucleotides matching TRBD1. The CDR3 runs 11 residues. Trimming cost V 6 bases and J 4 bases; bases outside gene matches: 2. Germline V CDR1 and CDR2: DFQATT, SNEGSKA (reference sequence). CDR3 nucleotides: TGCAGTGCCCGGGACAGAGAGACCCAGTACTTC. This codes for CSARDRETQYF.

The chain links TRBV27 to TRBJ2-3; TRBD1 might be the D (6 bases). Looked up from germline, CDR1 is MNHEY and CDR2 is SMNVEV (reference sequence). The CDR3 runs 13 residues. Trimming removed 4 bases from V and 5 bases from J, with 10 bases in between. The CDR3 DNA is TGTGCCAGCAGTTGGGGGCCTGAAGATACGCAGTATTTT. It encodes CASSWGPEDTQYF.

The chain links TRBV7-2 to TRBJ2-2; possible D gene TRBD1, 8 bases. This CDR3 contains 17 residues. Germline CDR1 SGHTA, CDR2 FQGNSA. Trimming left V 5 bases short and J 4 bases short, with 20 bases between. CDR3 sequence (DNA): TGTGCCAGCAGCACCCGCCTGACAGGGGAGGGCACCGGGGAGCTGTTTTTT. Translation gives CASSTRLTGEGTGELFF.

This clone was seen more than once but under ten times. The CDR3 spells CASSQLTDNTEAFF. Here the CDR3 DNA reads TGTGCCAGCAGCCAATTGACAGACAACACTGAAGCTTTCTTT. V is TRBV14 and J is TRBJ1-1, with D tentatively TRBD1 (5 bases). V lost 2 bases and J lost 2, with 9 bases in between. CDR3 size: 14 residues. The germline V gene encodes CDR1 SGHDN and CDR2 FVKESK.

The genes are TRBV4-3 and TRBJ2-7; D might be TRBD1 (5 bases). This CDR3 region has 16 residues. Per germline, CDR1 LGHNA and CDR2 YSLEER. Trimming shortened V by 1 base and J by 3 bases, and 16 bases separated the two germline ends. The CDR3 loop is CASSQALQDPNYEQYF. CDR3 DNA: TGCGCCAGCAGCCAAGCTTTACAGGACCCAAACTACGAGCAGTACTTC.

The rearrangement links TRBV5-1 to TRBJ1-2; 9 nucleotides line up with TRBD1. The CDR3 covers 12 residues. V dropped 4 bases and J dropped 14; count of bases not matched to a gene: 9. Germline V lookup: CDR1 SGHRS, CDR2 YFSETQ. The CDR3 region has the DNA TGCGCCAGCAGCGTGGGACAGGGTGGTTTAACCTTC. Translation gives CASSVGQGGLTF.

V and J are TRBV5-5 and TRBJ2-7; tentative D call: TRBD1 (6 bases). CDR3 length equals 15 residues. Deletions cut 1 base from V and 0 bases from J, with 11 bases between. CDR1 SGHKS and CDR2 YYEKEE come from the germline V gene (reference sequence). In DNA form, the CDR3 reads TGTGCCAGCAGCTTGTCCCAGGGGATCTCCTACGAGCAGTACTTC. Its protein product is CASSLSQGISYEQYF.

This chain joins TRBV3-1 (or the pseudogene TRBV3-2) and TRBJ2-1; the D is unclear. V was shortened by 0 bases and J by 0 bases, with 12 bases between the two germline ends. The length of the CDR3 is 17 residues. Germline CDR1 is LGHDT and CDR2 is YNNKEL (reference sequence). CDR3 residues: CASSQETFTSSYNEQFF. The CDR3, as DNA: TGTGCCAGCAGCCAAGAGACTTTTACAAGCTCCTACAATGAGCAGTTCTTC.

The rearrangement links TRBV2 to TRBJ2-7; the D gene is possibly TRBD2 (6 bases). The CDR3 loop spans 12 amino acids. V lost 7 bases, J lost 4 bases, and 11 bases lay in between. CDR1 is SNHLY and CDR2 is FYNNEI in the germline V gene. The CDR3 sequence: CASKISGYEQYF. As DNA, the CDR3 is TGTGCCAGCAAGATTAGCGGATACGAGCAGTACTTC.

The chain joins TRBV27 to TRBJ1-4; 9 bases align to TRBD1. CDR3 length equals 13 residues. Germline V gene data show CDR1 as MNHEY and CDR2 as SMNVEV (reference sequence). V was pared by 5 bases and J by 7 bases, with 2 bases of the junction left unmatched. The CDR3 bases are TGTGCCAGCAGTGTGGACAGGGGTGAAAAACTGTTTTTT. This sequence encodes CASSVDRGEKLFF.

The rearrangement uses TRBV7-2 and TRBJ1-1; D gene unclear. The V gene's germline CDR1 is SGHTA and CDR2 FQGNSA. V lost 1 base and J 2 bases, leaving 11 bases between the germline ends. The CDR3 has 15 amino acids. CDR3 region: CASSLVTLLNTEAFF. The CDR3, as DNA: TGTGCCAGCAGCTTAGTCACGCTGCTAAACACTGAAGCTTTCTTT.

V gene TRBV7-9 combines with J gene TRBJ1-1, with D perhaps TRBD1 (5 bases). Germline loops: CDR1 SEHNR, CDR2 FQNEAQ (reference sequence). The CDR3 runs to 12 residues. Trimming stripped 4 bases from V and 5 bases from J, with 8 bases between. This CDR3 reads CASSWEGTEAFF. For the CDR3, the DNA is TGTGCCAGCAGCTGGGAGGGGACTGAAGCTTTCTTT.

This chain links TRBV7-4 with TRBJ1-2; 8 nucleotides agree with TRBD1. Per germline, CDR1 SGHVT and CDR2 SQSDAQ. The CDR3 has 15 amino acids. V shed 4 bases and J 7 bases; nucleotides not matched to a gene: 11. CDR3 amino acids: CASSSLHRTGSGYTF. The CDR3 DNA follows: TGTGCCAGCAGCTCCCTTCATCGGACAGGGAGTGGCTACACCTTC.

The chain combines TRBV6-2 or TRBV6-3 with TRBJ2-1, with 8 positions matching TRBD1. This CDR3 contains 15 residues. The germline V gene encodes CDR1 MNHEY and CDR2 SVGEGT. The V and J ends lost 5 bases and 7 bases, in that order; junction bases with no gene match: 10. CDR3 in amino acids: CASSPTDRGRNEQFF. The CDR3 DNA follows: TGTGCCAGCAGTCCAACAGACAGGGGTAGGAATGAGCAGTTCTTC.

The chain recombines TRBV5-1 with TRBJ2-1; TRBD2 agrees at 10 bases. The V gene's germline CDR1 is SGHRS and CDR2 YFSETQ. The length of the CDR3 is 15 residues. J gave up 8 bases and V 3 bases, and 8 bases lay outside the gene matches. CDR3 in amino acids: CASSSNLAGADEQFF. CDR3 DNA sequence: TGCGCCAGCAGCTCAAACCTAGCGGGGGCGGATGAGCAGTTCTTC. Full variable domain (remainder filled in from reference TRBV5-1 and TRBJ2-1): KAGVTQTPRYLIKTRGQQVTLSCSPISGHRSVSWYQQTPGQGLQFLFEYFSETQRNKGNFPGRFSGRQFSNSRSEMNVSTLELGDSALYLCASSSNLAGADEQFFGPGTRLTVL.

This sequence joins TRBV6-6 and TRBJ1-6; a possible D gene is TRBD1 (5 bases). Germline V CDR1 and CDR2: MNHNY, SVGAGI (reference sequence). The CDR3 sequence is 17 residues long. V lost 5 bases and J lost 2, with 16 bases in between. CDR3 region: CASSPYPPDTYNSPLHF. Here the CDR3 DNA reads TGTGCCAGCAGTCCGTATCCGCCGGACACCTATAATTCACCCCTCCACTTT.

This clone showed up just once. J is TRBJ1-2 and V is TRBV15, with a tentative D call TRBD1 (5 bases). CDR3 length equals 16 residues. Germline V lookup: CDR1 LNHNV, CDR2 YYDKDF (reference sequence). V lost 1 base and J lost 0, with 12 bases in between. Here the CDR3 reads CATSRGPEGANYGYTF. Here the CDR3 DNA reads TGTGCCACCAGCAGAGGCCCGGAAGGGGCTAACTATGGCTACACCTTC.

This rearrangement joins TRBV12-3 or TRBV12-4 to TRBJ1-2; D is undetermined. V dropped 3 bases and J dropped 9 bases, with 11 bases sitting between them. The CDR3 runs 12 residues. CDR3 in DNA: TGTGCCAGCAGTTTTGGACCGGGGAGCTACACCTTC. It codes for CASSFGPGSYTF.

The rearrangement uses TRBV5-4 and TRBJ2-1, with D perhaps TRBD2 (7 bases). The ends were cut back, 3 bases at V and 1 base at J, with 17 bases in the middle. CDR3 length: 17 amino acids. The germline CDR1 and CDR2 sequences are SGHNT and YYREEE (reference sequence). The CDR3 is CASSSERGGQSYNEQFF. In DNA, the CDR3 is TGTGCCAGCAGCTCTGAGAGGGGGGGCCAATCCTACAATGAGCAGTTCTTC. Using reference TRBV5-4 and TRBJ2-1 for the parts outside the CDR3, the full variable domain is ETGVTQSPTHLIKTRGQQVTLRCSSQSGHNTVSWYQQALGQGPQFIFQYYREEENGRGNFPPRFSGLQFPNYSSELNVNALELDDSALYLCASSSERGGQSYNEQFFGPGTRLTVL.

The chain joins TRBV27 to TRBJ1-5; D is uncertain. The CDR3 is 15 amino acids. V lost 6 bases and J 2 bases, leaving 14 bases between the germline ends. Germline CDR1 reads MNHEY; CDR2 reads SMNVEV (reference sequence). In nucleotides, the CDR3 is TGTGCCAGCAGCCCAGGAGGCTCGGGCAATCAGCCCCAGCATTTT. Translated: CASSPGGSGNQPQHF.

The rearrangement uses TRBV2 and TRBJ1-4; weak D call: TRBD1 (5 bases). The CDR3 contains 14 residues. V was clipped by 4 bases and J by 7 bases, with 13 bases between them. The germline gives CDR1 SNHLY, CDR2 FYNNEI. CDR3 DNA sequence: TGTGCCAGCAGTGTTGGCACAGGCGGTGAAAAACTGTTTTTT. Amino acid sequence: CASSVGTGGEKLFF.